The next 18 T cell receptor beta chains were all read from a single sample in a study of T cell clonality in common variable immunodeficiency. Notes on the study in general: Common variable immunodeficiency TCR beta sequences reportedly had fewer deletions and N-nucleotide insertions.

Profiled with immunoSEQ multiplex PCR; TCRdb holds only in-frame clones, not every one. This table holds roughly 42,000 clones with no singletons; the top ten claim approximately 5.6%. Their specific antigens are unknown. Sequencing input: peripheral blood mononuclear cells. These receptors were collected from a human donor with common variable immunodeficiency.

This clone came up a few times. The read ends 3 residues before the CDR3 terminus; that terminus is restored from the germline J gene. J is TRBJ2-1 and V is TRBV7-9, with 7 nucleotides matching TRBD1. The J segment lost 8 bases and the V segment lost 10 bases, leaving 14 bases of the junction unmatched. The CDR3 has 14 amino acids. The germline gives CDR1 SEHNR, CDR2 FQNEAQ (reference sequence). The CDR3 here is CATQRGQGSDEQFF. CDR3 DNA, as far as it was read: TGTGCCACCCAAAGGGGGCAGGGGAGCGATGAG.

This clone was found a few times. The read halts 3 residues ahead of the CDR3 end, with the missing end drawn from the germline J gene. The rearrangement joins TRBV2 to TRBJ2-1, with TRBD1 matching 9 bases. The CDR3 is 14 residues long. After removal of 6 bases from V and 7 bases from J, the junction contained 7 bases not matched to a gene. CDR1 is SNHLY and CDR2 is FYNNEI in the germline V gene. Here the CDR3 reads CASSGDRVVNEQFF. The DNA read from the CDR3 is TGTGCCAGCAGCGGGGACAGGGTGGTGAATGAG. Drawing the rest from reference TRBV2 and TRBJ2-1, the complete variable domain is EPEVTQTPSHQVTQMGQEVILRCVPISNHLYFYWYRQILGQKVEFLVSFYNNEISEKSEIFDDQFSVERPDGSNFTLKIRSTKLEDSAMYFCASSGDRVVNEQFFGPGTRLTVL.

Ten or more counts support this clone. CDR3 DNA, as far as it was read: TGTGCCAGTAGTTTGACAGGGGCTGGC. It codes for CASSLTGAG. The CDR3 in its entirety is CASSLTGAGYTF. V gene TRBV19 combines with J gene TRBJ1-2, with TRBD1 matching 8 bases. The read stops 3 residues short of the end of the CDR3; the missing end is completed from the germline J gene. The CDR3 spans 12 residues. CDR1 and CDR2 (germline): LNHDA, SQIVND (reference sequence). V shed 5 bases, J shed 7 bases, and the junction held 3 bases outside the gene matches.

Comment on this clone: The read ends 3 residues shy of where the CDR3 ends; the end is completed using the germline J gene. The chain has TRBV7-9 and TRBJ1-1; no firm D call. The V end was cut by 1 base, the J end by 5 bases, with 14 bases between. This CDR3 spans 15 amino acids. Germline CDR1 SEHNR, CDR2 FQNEAQ (reference sequence). CDR3 amino acids: CASSLGLGGRTEAFF. The covered CDR3 bases are TGTGCCAGCAGCTTAGGATTAGGAGGGCGTACTGAA.

Note on this clone: The read comes to an end 3 residues before the CDR3 does, leaving the germline J gene to fill in the end. Other DNA sequences in the sample encode the same CDR3. The chain couples TRBV18 to TRBJ2-6; 10 bases agree with TRBD1. From germline, CDR1 is KGHSH and CDR2 LQKENI. The CDR3 is 17 amino acids. With 3 bases clipped from V and 2 bases from J, the junction kept 4 bases outside the gene matches. This CDR3 reads CASSPGQGLAGANVLTF. The covered CDR3 bases are TGTGCCAGCTCACCGGGACAGGGGCTGGCTGGGGCCAACGTC. The full variable domain, its missing parts supplied by reference TRBV18 and TRBJ2-6, is NAGVMQNPRHLVRRRGQEARLRCSPMKGHSHVYWYRQLPEEGLKFMVYLQKENIIDESGMPKERFSAEFPKEGPSILRIQQVVRGDSAAYFCASSPGQGLAGANVLTFGAGSRLTVL.

In its sample, this clone was seen many times. The CDR3 end lies 3 residues beyond the end of the read and is filled in from the germline J gene. This chain joins TRBV7-9 and TRBJ1-5; D unresolved. The germline CDR1 and CDR2 sequences are SEHNR and FQNEAQ (reference sequence). Trimming shortened V by 1 base and J by 2 bases, and 9 bases separated the two germline ends. The CDR3 length is 15 residues. CDR3 DNA (partial): TGTGCCAGCAGCTTAGAGGGTTCGGGCAATCAGCCC. Protein sequence: CASSLEGSGNQP. The complete CDR3 protein is CASSLEGSGNQPQHF.

This clone has just a few counts. The sequenced fragment ends 3 residues before the CDR3 boundary, so the rest is inferred from the germline J gene. The rearrangement joins TRBV20-1 to TRBJ2-7; D is undetermined. This CDR3 contains 12 residues. In germline, CDR1 is DFQATT, CDR2 SNEGSKA (reference sequence). The V and J ends lost 0 bases and 4 bases respectively, with 7 bases between them. The covered CDR3 bases are TGCAGTGCTAGAGAACAAATTTACGAG. Its protein is CSAREQIYE. In full, the CDR3 is CSAREQIYEQYF.

This clone has ten or more counts. Sequencing ends 3 residues short of the CDR3 end; the germline J gene provides the rest. This chain joins TRBV29-1 and TRBJ2-5; D possibly corresponds to TRBD2 (6 bases). This CDR3 region has 12 residues. Germline assignment: CDR1 SQVTM and CDR2 ANQGSEA. The V end lost 6 bases, the J end lost 2 bases, and 10 bases lay between the germline ends. CDR3 loop: CSVGTPQETQYF. The CDR3 bases that were read are TGCAGCGTAGGGACTCCACAAGAGACC.

Points on this clone: The CDR3 end is not reached by the read, which stops 3 residues before it; the germline J gene fills it in. The chain has TRBV2 and TRBJ1-4; D may be TRBD1 (6 bases). The germline V and J ends were trimmed by 6 bases and 6 bases, with 26 bases remaining between them. From germline, CDR1 is SNHLY and CDR2 FYNNEI. The CDR3 contains 18 residues. CDR3 protein: CASRDVLGTSGTDEKLFF. The sequenced part of the CDR3 DNA is TGTGCCAGCAGGGATGTACTTGGGACATCGGGAACGGATGAAAAA.

This clone appeared many times. The read halts 3 residues ahead of the CDR3 end, with the missing end drawn from the germline J gene. This chain joins TRBV5-5 and TRBJ2-3; 7 bases agree with TRBD1. The CDR3 is 14 residues long. V trimming: 4 bases; J trimming: 2 bases; junction bases outside the gene matches: 4. From germline, CDR1 is SGHKS and CDR2 YYEKEE (reference sequence). Incomplete CDR3 DNA: TGTGCCAGCAGCCCGGGACAGTTCACAGATACG. As protein: CASSPGQFTDT. The whole CDR3 protein is CASSPGQFTDTQYF.

On this clone itself: The read ends 3 residues before the CDR3 terminus; that terminus is restored from the germline J gene. The chain links TRBV11-2 to TRBJ2-5, with 7 bases fitting TRBD2. V shed 5 bases, J shed 3 bases, and the junction held 9 bases outside the gene matches. CDR3 length: 15 residues. Germline values: CDR1 SGHAT, CDR2 FQNNGV. The sequenced part of the CDR3 DNA is TGTGCCAGCAGCCCTTTTACGAGCGGGGAAGAGACC. It translates to CASSPFTSGEET. The full CDR3 protein is CASSPFTSGEETQYF. Full variable domain (outside the CDR3, taken from reference TRBV11-2 and TRBJ2-5): EAGVAQSPRYKIIEKRQSVAFWCNPISGHATLYWYQQILGQGPKLLIQFQNNGVVDDSQLPKDRFSAERLKGVDSTLKIQPAKLEDSAVYLCASSPFTSGEETQYFGPGTRLLVL.

This clone was observed a few times. The read stops 3 residues short of the end of the CDR3; the missing end is completed from the germline J gene. This chain uses TRBV7-3 with TRBJ2-6; D perhaps matches TRBD1 (6 bases). CDR1 and CDR2 from the germline V gene are SGHTA and FQGTGA. V was cut by 5 bases and J by 3 bases, with 11 bases left in between. The length of the CDR3 is 15 residues. The CDR3 loop is CASSQTGFGANVLTF. The part of the CDR3 DNA that was read is TGTGCCAGCAGCCAGACAGGTTTTGGGGCCAACGTC.

As to this clone: This may be a read error: a much more frequent sequence differs by one nucleotide. Coverage ceases 3 residues before the CDR3 finishes, and the germline J gene fills in the end. The same CDR3 also results from other DNA sequences found in this sample. The chain joins TRBV2 to TRBJ1-1, with 7 bases aligning to TRBD1. The trim removed 6 bases at V and 5 bases at J, leaving 6 bases unmatched. The CDR3 runs 13 residues. From germline, CDR1 is SNHLY and CDR2 FYNNEI. The CDR3 loop is CASRADRVTEAFF. The sequenced part of the CDR3 DNA is TGTGCCAGCAGGGCTGACAGGGTGACTGAA. Using reference TRBV2 and TRBJ1-1 for the parts outside the CDR3, the full variable domain is EPEVTQTPSHQVTQMGQEVILRCVPISNHLYFYWYRQILGQKVEFLVSFYNNEISEKSEIFDDQFSVERPDGSNFTLKIRSTKLEDSAMYFCASRADRVTEAFFGQGTRLTVV.

In the case of this clone: The read is 3 residues too short to cover the CDR3 end, so that end is filled in from the germline J gene. The chain combines TRBV5-6 with TRBJ2-5, with TRBD1 matching 7 bases. The CDR3 loop spans 14 amino acids. Losses at the gene ends were 4 bases for V and 4 bases for J; bases not matched to a gene: 7. Germline V lookup: CDR1 SGHDT, CDR2 YYEEEE. The DNA read from the CDR3 is TGTGCCAGCAGCACGGGACAGTCTGGAGAGACC. Protein product: CASSTGQSGET. The entire CDR3 reads CASSTGQSGETQYF.

This clone was counted ten times or more. Coverage ceases 3 residues before the CDR3 finishes, and the germline J gene fills in the end. The chain is built from TRBV30 and TRBJ2-6, with D unresolved. The V end was cut by 3 bases, the J end by 0 bases, with 6 bases between. The CDR3 is made up of 14 amino acids. Germline V gene sequence: CDR1 GTSNPN, CDR2 SVGIG (reference sequence). The sequenced part of the CDR3 DNA is TGTGCCTGGAGGATCAGCTCTGGGGCCAACGTC. Its protein product is CAWRISSGANV. The whole CDR3 protein reads CAWRISSGANVLTF.

This clone has ten or more counts. The CDR3 end is not reached by the read, which stops 3 residues before it; the germline J gene fills it in. The chain carries TRBV29-1 and TRBJ2-2, with 12 nucleotides matching TRBD2. Trimming cost V 6 bases and J 2 bases; bases outside gene matches: 4. Germline loops: CDR1 SQVTM, CDR2 ANQGSEA. CDR3 size: 15 residues. The CDR3 region is CSVATSGSNTGELFF. Incomplete CDR3 DNA: TGCAGCGTGGCGACTAGCGGGAGTAACACCGGGGAG.

This clone was observed many times. The CDR3 extends 3 residues past the end of the read, so its final part is completed from the germline J gene. This chain links TRBV30 with TRBJ2-2, with 9 bases lining up with TRBD2. Per the germline V gene, CDR1 is GTSNPN and CDR2 is SVGIG (reference sequence). J gave up 5 bases and V 0 bases, and 7 bases lay outside the gene matches. The CDR3 extends over 16 amino acids. The CDR3 is CAWSVPAGGRTGELFF. The DNA read from the CDR3 is TGTGCCTGGAGTGTACCAGCGGGAGGACGGACCGGGGAG.

This clone was seen ten or more times. The CDR3 goes on 3 residues after the read ends, and that part is filled in from the germline J gene. The V and J genes are TRBV18 and TRBJ2-7; D call uncertain. CDR3 size: 14 residues. V was trimmed by 4 bases and J by 5 bases, leaving 15 bases between them. The V gene's germline CDR1 is KGHSH and CDR2 LQKENI. The CDR3 is CASSRLTGPDEQYF. The covered CDR3 bases are TGTGCCAGCTCACGGCTAACGGGTCCCGACGAG.